This is a list of T cell receptor beta chains from one sample in a study of blood T cell repertoires in COVID-19. TCRdb's copy holds only in-frame clones and misses some; the assay was immunoSEQ multiplex PCR. The sample gives roughly 190,000 clones, approximately 81% of which show up once; 20% is in the top ten. The sample comprised peripheral blood. These receptors were obtained from a human donor in a cohort sampled during active COVID-19. Both conserved end residues are part of each CDR3. A D gene is named only where the DNA matches it firmly. Clone sizes are given selectively: once, few, many, or a class where the clone is expanded.

TRBV28,.,.,TRBJ2-5,CASSFQANQKETQYF,TGTGCCAGCAGTTTTCAGGCAAACCAAAAAGAGACCCAGTACTTC
TRBV28,TRBD2,.,TRBJ2-7,CASRGSGVYEQYF,TGTGCCAGCCGCGGGAGTGGGGTTTACGAGCAGTACTTC
TRBV7-9,.,.,TRBJ2-1,CASSLGSGGEQFF,TGTGCCAGCAGCTTAGGGTCAGGAGGTGAGCAGTTCTTC
TRBV6-1,.,.,TRBJ1-2,CASSEAATANYGYTF,TGTGCCAGCAGTGAAGCCGCCACTGCTAACTATGGCTACACCTTC
TRBV19,TRBD2,few,TRBJ2-1,CASSRASGGYSYNEQFF,TGTGCCAGTAGTAGGGCTAGCGGGGGGTACTCCTACAATGAGCAGTTCTTC
TRBV2,TRBD1,few,TRBJ2-1,CASSWGTGNHNEQFF,TGTGCCAGCAGTTGGGGGACAGGGAACCACAATGAGCAGTTCTTC
TRBV7-2,TRBD2,.,TRBJ2-3,CASSQNAGGRDTQYF,TGTGCCAGCAGCCAAAACGCGGGGGGGCGGGATACGCAGTATTTT
TRBV6-5,TRBD1,.,TRBJ2-5,CASRGQGAVRETQYF,TGTGCCAGCAGGGGACAGGGAGCAGTTAGGGAGACCCAGTACTTC
TRBV15,.,once,TRBJ2-1,CATLSQVSYNEQFF,TGTGCCACCTTATCCCAGGTCTCCTACAATGAGCAGTTCTTC
TRBV5-1,TRBD1,.,TRBJ2-3,CASSLQTGATDTQYF,TGCGCCAGCAGCCTACAAACAGGGGCGACAGATACGCAGTATTTT